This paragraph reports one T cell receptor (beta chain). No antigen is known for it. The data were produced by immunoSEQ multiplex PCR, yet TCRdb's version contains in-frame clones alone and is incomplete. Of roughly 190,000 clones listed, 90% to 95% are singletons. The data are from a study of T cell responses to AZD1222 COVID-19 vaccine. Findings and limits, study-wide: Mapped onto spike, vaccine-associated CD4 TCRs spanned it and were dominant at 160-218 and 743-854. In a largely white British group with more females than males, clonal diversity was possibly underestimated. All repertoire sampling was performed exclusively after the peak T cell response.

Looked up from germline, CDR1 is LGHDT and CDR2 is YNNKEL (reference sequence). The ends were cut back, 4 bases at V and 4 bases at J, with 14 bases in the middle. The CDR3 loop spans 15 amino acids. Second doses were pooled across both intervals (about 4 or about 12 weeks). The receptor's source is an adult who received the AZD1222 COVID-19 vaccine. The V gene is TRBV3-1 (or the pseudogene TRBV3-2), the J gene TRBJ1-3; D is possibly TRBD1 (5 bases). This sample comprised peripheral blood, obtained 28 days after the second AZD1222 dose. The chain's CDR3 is CASSRVFGAGNTIYF. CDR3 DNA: TGTGCCAGCAGCCGCGTGTTTGGGGCCGGAAACACCATATATTTT.